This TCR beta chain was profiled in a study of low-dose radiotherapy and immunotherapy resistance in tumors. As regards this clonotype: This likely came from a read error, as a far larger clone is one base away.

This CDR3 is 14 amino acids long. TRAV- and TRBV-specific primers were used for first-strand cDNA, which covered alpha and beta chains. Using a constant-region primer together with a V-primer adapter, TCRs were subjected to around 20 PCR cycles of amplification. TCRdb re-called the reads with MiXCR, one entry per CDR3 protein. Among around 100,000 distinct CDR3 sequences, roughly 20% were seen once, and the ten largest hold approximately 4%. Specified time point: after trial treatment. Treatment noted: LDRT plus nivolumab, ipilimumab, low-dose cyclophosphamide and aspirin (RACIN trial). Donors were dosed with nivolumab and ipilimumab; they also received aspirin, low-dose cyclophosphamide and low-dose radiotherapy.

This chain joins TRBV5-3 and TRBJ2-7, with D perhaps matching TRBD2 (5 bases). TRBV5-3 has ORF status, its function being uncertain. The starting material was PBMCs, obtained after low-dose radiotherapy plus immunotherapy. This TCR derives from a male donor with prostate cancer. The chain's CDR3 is CASSTEGHTYKQYF. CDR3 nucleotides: TGTGCCAGCAGCACCGAGGGTCATACCTACAAGCAGTACTTC.